This TCR beta chain was captured in a study of CD8+CD57+ T cells in acquired aplastic anemia. About the research overall: An average of about 3.4 ug of DNA was obtained from sorted CD4+ and CD8+ cells. Study-level points and caveats: Comparison of patients with controls identified 25 to 35 shared CD8+ CDR3 sequences. Patients versus controls showed no significant CD8+ Simpson's diversity difference.

Comment on this clonotype: Antigen: not known.

TCR beta VDJ and CDR3 profiling used genomic DNA as template. TCRdb re-called the reads with MiXCR, one entry per CDR3 protein. The sample has under 150,000 distinct CDR3 sequences; around two fifths are singletons. This clonotype originated in a human donor in good health, serving as a control. The sample consisted of sorted CD4+, CD8+, or CD8+CD57+ T cells (not recorded which) from PBMCs.

The DNA for the CDR3 is TGTGCCAGCAGAGGGCAAGGTGGGCTAGCGGGAAAGGACGCGTTGAGAGAGCAGTTCTTC. Amino acid sequence: CASRGQGGLAGKDALREQFF. This sequence joins TRBV2 and TRBJ2-1, with TRBD2 matching 9 bases. The V gene end was trimmed by 6 bases and the J gene end by 10 bases; junction bases not matched to a gene: 28. Germline V lookup: CDR1 SNHLY, CDR2 FYNNEI. This CDR3 has 20 residues.